The clone carrying this T cell receptor beta chain came up once. Antigen: not known. This specimen comes from a study of cytomegalovirus exposure and HLA in healthy donors. Study-wide results and limits: The likely origin of a cluster of highly shared sequence variants was a sequencing artifact. Cytomegalovirus-associated TCR beta chains were listed, numbering 164. A prior analysis recorded that most TCR beta V segments were productive about 87% or about 30% of the time.

The V gene end was trimmed by 2 bases and the J gene end by 3 bases; junction bases not matched to a gene: 3. The germline CDR1 and CDR2 sequences are SGHTA and FQGNSA. CDR3 length: 15 residues. The PCR employed 60 Vbeta primers together with 13 Jbeta primers. This table comes from immunoSEQ multiplex PCR, and its TCRdb copy is limited to in-frame clones, with some not included. The sample carries 140,000 or so clones, roughly 66% recorded once. This clonotype originated in a woman aged 55-69 years in good health and CMV-seronegative. This sequence joins TRBV7-2 and TRBJ2-7; TRBD2 agrees at 11 bases. The sequencing input was PBMCs. CDR3 region: CASSLLAGGGYEQYF. CDR3 DNA: TGTGCCAGCAGCTTACTAGCGGGAGGTGGCTACGAGCAGTACTTC.